The present TCR beta chain was sequenced within a study of OX40 agonist ivuxolimab in advanced cancers. Here immunoSEQ multiplex PCR was the method, and the copy in TCRdb shows in-frame clones only, minus some. Of some 80,000 clones detected, approximately 94% appear once; the ten largest clones hold about 5%. The CDR3 is made up of 15 amino acids. The V gene's germline CDR1 is SGHDT and CDR2 YYEEEE. V lost 0 bases to trimming and J lost 5 bases; unmatched junction nucleotides: 5. Specimen: CD4+ or CD8+ T cells sorted from blood, collected in a trial of the OX40 agonist ivuxolimab. J is TRBJ2-5 and V is TRBV5-6, with 9 bases lining up with TRBD1. The TCR was taken from an adult with an advanced solid tumor such as melanoma, head and neck, liver or kidney cancer. The CDR3 loop reads CASSLGGQGRETQYF. The CDR3, as DNA: TGTGCCAGCAGCTTGGGCGGACAGGGGAGGGAGACCCAGTACTTC.